Listed here are 31 T cell receptor beta chains from one sample, sequenced in a study of T cells in Graves' hyperthyroidism and ophthalmopathy. Amplified regions were TCR beta CDR3 sequences from RNA transcripts. First-round RT-PCR with HTBI primers amplified the TCR CDR3 region. TCRdb passed the multiplex PCR reads through MiXCR, listing each CDR3 protein once. The top ten hold about 12% of the sample, which has hundreds of thousands of distinct CDR3 sequences, roughly 15% seen once. Sequencing used blood. The receptor set was obtained from a woman in her fifties or sixties with Graves' ophthalmopathy.

This clonotype was observed many times. The chain couples TRBV20-1 to TRBJ1-2; D call uncertain. The ends were cut back, 0 bases at V and 7 bases at J, with 6 bases in the middle. Per the germline V gene, CDR1 is DFQATT and CDR2 is SNEGSKA (reference sequence). CDR3 size: 11 residues. CDR3 nucleotides: TGCAGTGCTAGAGAACGGGGTGGCTACACCTTC. Protein product: CSARERGGYTF.

This clonotype was observed many times. This sequence joins TRBV12-3 or TRBV12-4 and TRBJ1-2; possible D gene TRBD1, 5 bases. Trimming left V 5 bases short and J 4 bases short, with 14 bases between. The CDR3 spans 14 residues. CDR3 in DNA: TGTGCCAGCAGTCCAACGGGACGGACCTATGGCTACACCTTC. Translated, it gives CASSPTGRTYGYTF.

This clonotype has only a few counts. The chain carries TRBV19 and TRBJ1-2; unclear D gene. Germline CDR1 and CDR2: LNHDA and SQIVND (reference sequence). This CDR3 contains 14 residues. V shed 4 bases and J shed 6 bases, with 15 bases lying between them. The CDR3 spells CASSRFREGNGYTF. In nucleotides, the CDR3 is TGTGCCAGTAGTAGGTTCCGGGAAGGGAATGGCTACACCTTC.

The CDR3 DNA reads TGTGCCAGCCGACAGGTGGGGACTGAAGCTTTCTTT. As protein: CASRQVGTEAFF. This chain joins TRBV19 and TRBJ1-1; D is perhaps TRBD1 (6 bases). Germline-derived CDR1 and CDR2 are LNHDA and SQIVND (reference sequence). This CDR3 is built from 12 residues. Trimming stripped 9 bases from V and 5 bases from J, with 13 bases between.

This clonotype was counted ten times or more. The rearrangement links TRBV28 to TRBJ2-1; D tentatively reads TRBD1 or TRBD2 (5 bases each). The germline V gene encodes CDR1 MDHEN and CDR2 SYDVKM. Trimming removed 3 bases at V and 2 bases at J, with 8 bases between. CDR3 size: 14 residues. CDR3 sequence: CASSLVGAYNEQFF. CDR3 bases: TGTGCCAGCAGTTTGGTGGGGGCCTACAATGAGCAGTTCTTC.

This clonotype has just a few counts. CDR3 coding DNA: TGTGCCAGCAGCCATACGGGACAGGGGGCAGATCAGCCCCAGCATTTT. As protein: CASSHTGQGADQPQHF. The genes are TRBV4-2 and TRBJ1-5, with 12 bases aligning to TRBD1. The CDR3 runs 16 residues. Germline V CDR1 and CDR2: LGHNA, YNFKEQ. V shed 3 bases and J 5 bases; nucleotides not matched to a gene: 5.

Ten or more counts support this clonotype. V usage is TRBV2 and J usage is TRBJ2-7; 8 nucleotides align to TRBD1. The junction had 10 bases not matched to a gene; V was cut back by 7 bases and J by 5 bases. In germline, CDR1 is SNHLY, CDR2 FYNNEI. The CDR3 contains 14 residues. CDR3 loop: CASKTETGVNEQYF. Written as DNA, the CDR3 is TGTGCCAGCAAGACAGAGACAGGGGTAAACGAGCAGTACTTC.

This clonotype appeared a few times. V is TRBV19 and J is TRBJ2-1; TRBD2 aligns across 9 bases. Germline trimming cut 5 bases from V and 3 bases from J; bases unmatched to any gene: 8. This CDR3 has 16 residues. Germline CDR1 and CDR2: LNHDA and SQIVND (reference sequence). The CDR3 nucleotides read TGTGCCAGTAGTGTAATAGCGGGAGCTCTCTACAATGAGCAGTTCTTC. Its protein is CASSVIAGALYNEQFF. The full variable domain, completed using reference TRBV19 and TRBJ2-1, is DGGITQSPKYLFRKEGQNVTLSCEQNLNHDAMYWYRQDPGQGLRLIYYSQIVNDFQKGDIAEGYSVSREKKESFPLTVTSAQKNPTAFYLCASSVIAGALYNEQFFGPGTRLTVL.

This clonotype was seen many times. The chain uses TRBV7-2 and TRBJ2-7, with D perhaps matching TRBD1 (6 bases). The CDR3 loop spans 16 amino acids. The germline V and J ends were trimmed by 1 base and 0 bases, with 13 bases remaining between them. Germline CDR1 SGHTA, CDR2 FQGNSA. DNA of the CDR3: TGTGCCAGCAGCTTAGACCGGCAGGGGACCTCCTACGAGCAGTACTTC. Encoded protein: CASSLDRQGTSYEQYF.

V usage is TRBV9 and J usage is TRBJ2-2; no clear D. From germline, CDR1 is SGDLS and CDR2 YYNGEE. The CDR3 loop spans 14 amino acids. V lost 0 bases, J lost 6 bases, and 9 bases lay in between. The chain's CDR3 is CASSVEWASGELFF. The CDR3 DNA reads TGTGCCAGCAGCGTAGAATGGGCGTCCGGGGAGCTGTTTTTT. The full variable domain, its missing parts supplied by reference TRBV9 and TRBJ2-2, is DSGVTQTPKHLITATGQRVTLRCSPRSGDLSVYWYQQSLDQGLQFLIQYYNGEERAKGNILERFSAQQFPDLHSELNLSSLELGDSALYFCASSVEWASGELFFGEGSRLTVL.

This clonotype was observed at least ten times. This chain joins TRBV6-2 or TRBV6-3 and TRBJ2-3; D remains ambiguous. The germline V and J ends were trimmed by 0 bases and 8 bases, with 3 bases remaining between them. From germline, CDR1 is MNHEY and CDR2 SVGEGT. The CDR3 contains 11 residues. The CDR3 nucleotides read TGTGCCAGCAGTTACTCCGGTACGCAGTATTTT. Amino acid sequence: CASSYSGTQYF.

The chain combines TRBV12-3 or TRBV12-4 with TRBJ2-7, with 7 bases identical to TRBD1. CDR3 length: 14 residues. Trimming cost V 5 bases and J 5 bases; bases outside gene matches: 9. The CDR3 protein is CASSPRDSGNEQYF. The DNA for the CDR3 is TGTGCCAGCAGTCCTAGGGACAGTGGTAACGAGCAGTACTTC.

Many counts were recorded for this clonotype. V is TRBV27 and J is TRBJ2-1; D unresolved. Trimming stripped 3 bases from V and 5 bases from J, with 14 bases between. The CDR3 spans 15 residues. CDR1 is MNHEY and CDR2 is SMNVEV in the germline V gene (reference sequence). CDR3: CASSLSPFPHNEQFF. Written as DNA, the CDR3 is TGTGCCAGCAGTTTGTCTCCATTCCCCCACAATGAGCAGTTCTTC.

This clonotype has ten or more counts. The chain has TRBV12-3 or TRBV12-4 and TRBJ2-1; perhaps TRBD1 as D (5 bases). This CDR3 contains 19 residues. Trimming shortened V by 7 bases and J by 0 bases, and 25 bases separated the two germline ends. The CDR3 DNA follows: TGTGCCAGCACCAAACGACCAAACCTGGCAGGGTTCTCCTACAATGAGCAGTTCTTC. The encoded protein is CASTKRPNLAGFSYNEQFF.

The chain has TRBV9 and TRBJ1-3; D gene ambiguous. The V gene lost 0 bases and the J gene lost 1 base, with 8 bases spanning the gap. The CDR3 loop spans 15 amino acids. In germline, CDR1 is SGDLS, CDR2 YYNGEE. CDR3 bases: TGTGCCAGCAGCGTAGAAGCGTCGTCTGGAAACACCATATATTTT. Translation: CASSVEASSGNTIYF.

This clonotype was observed many times. This sequence joins TRBV10-3 and TRBJ1-1, with D uncertain. This CDR3 contains 14 residues. Germline CDR1 ENHRY, CDR2 SYGVKD. V lost 0 bases and J 3 bases, leaving 8 bases between the germline ends. The CDR3 protein is CAISESLKDTEAFF. CDR3 coding DNA: TGTGCCATCAGTGAGTCGTTGAAAGACACTGAAGCTTTCTTT.

This clonotype showed up just a few times. V is TRBV4-2 and J is TRBJ2-5, with 10 bases identical to TRBD1. The CDR3 totals 15 residues. Trimming removed 3 bases from V and 3 bases from J; junction bases left unmatched: 4. Germline CDR1 is LGHNA and CDR2 is YNFKEQ. DNA for the CDR3: TGTGCCAGCAGCCACTCGGACAGGGGGAAAGAGACCCAGTACTTC. Amino acids: CASSHSDRGKETQYF.

In its sample, this clonotype was seen many times. One end of the junction varies from germline; a read error may be responsible. The V call is TRBV11-1, the J call TRBJ1-1; D uncertain. Germline V gene data show CDR1 as SGHAT and CDR2 as FQDESV (reference sequence). This CDR3 is 13 amino acids long. CDR3 nucleotides: TGTGCCAGCAGATTAGCTTTGTCCACTGAAGCTTTCTTT. This sequence encodes CASRLALSTEAFF.

This clonotype was observed many times. The gene calls are TRBV12-3 or TRBV12-4 and TRBJ1-1; D ambiguous. Trimming shortened V by 6 bases and J by 2 bases, and 10 bases separated the two germline ends. The CDR3 consists of 13 residues. The DNA of the CDR3 is TGTGCCAGCAGCCTAATGGCCAACACTGAAGCTTTCTTT. Protein sequence: CASSLMANTEAFF.

The chain employs TRBV29-1 and TRBJ2-7; D remains ambiguous. Trimming removed 2 bases at V and 6 bases at J, with 5 bases between. The germline V gene has CDR1 SQVTM and CDR2 ANQGSEA. The CDR3 length is 10 residues. CDR3 loop: CSVELGEQYF. The CDR3 DNA reads TGCAGCGTTGAACTGGGCGAGCAGTACTTC.

This clonotype has a count of ten or more. DNA for the CDR3: TGTGCCAGCCTAAAAGCGGGGGCTGGGGCCAACGTCCTGACTTTC. It codes for CASLKAGAGANVLTF. This chain joins TRBV11-2 and TRBJ2-6, with TRBD2 matching over 8 bases. The junction had 5 bases not matched to a gene; V was cut back by 8 bases and J by 2 bases. The CDR3 is made up of 15 amino acids. The germline CDR1 and CDR2 sequences are SGHAT and FQNNGV.

The chain carries TRBV10-3 and TRBJ1-2, with TRBD1 matching over 7 bases. The germline V gene encodes CDR1 ENHRY and CDR2 SYGVKD. Trimming removed 7 bases from V and 0 bases from J; junction bases left unmatched: 5. The CDR3 extends over 14 amino acids. CDR3 amino acids: CAIKKDRPNYGYTF. For the CDR3, the DNA is TGTGCCATCAAAAAGGACAGGCCTAACTATGGCTACACCTTC.

This clonotype was detected many times. The genes are TRBV20-1 and TRBJ2-3; 11 nucleotides agree with TRBD2. CDR1 and CDR2 (germline): DFQATT, SNEGSKA (reference sequence). With V trimmed by 3 bases and J by 5 bases, 7 bases remained unmatched. There are 15 residues in the CDR3. The CDR3 DNA reads as TGCAGTGCTAGGGATAGCGGGAGGGCCAAAGATACGCAGTATTTT. It encodes CSARDSGRAKDTQYF.

In its sample, this clonotype was seen many times. The CDR3 sequence: CASSLLGLAGGTSYNEQFF. In DNA form, the CDR3 reads TGTGCCAGCAGCTTACTCGGACTAGCGGGAGGAACTTCCTACAATGAGCAGTTCTTC. This rearrangement joins TRBV7-3 to TRBJ2-1; TRBD2 aligns across 14 bases. This CDR3 region has 19 residues. V was clipped by 2 bases and J by 1 base; unmatched bases: 7. CDR1 is SGHTA, CDR2 FQGTGA, per germline.

Details on this clonotype: The junction does not match germline at one end; this may be a read error. V is TRBV28 and J is TRBJ2-7; TRBD1 aligns across 8 bases. CDR1 is MDHEN and CDR2 is SYDVKM in the germline V gene. This CDR3 has 14 residues. CDR3: CASTRTGSLYGQYF. CDR3 coding DNA: TGTGCCAGCACCCGGACAGGGTCTCTTTACGGGCAGTACTTC.

This rearrangement joins TRBV29-1 to TRBJ2-1, with 7 positions matching TRBD2. Trimming at V came to 5 bases and at J to 3 bases, leaving 4 bases not matched to a gene. Looked up from germline, CDR1 is SQVTM and CDR2 is ANQGSEA. The CDR3 loop spans 13 amino acids. CDR3: CSVLADRYNEQFF. As DNA, the CDR3 is TGCAGCGTTCTAGCGGACCGCTACAATGAGCAGTTCTTC.

This clonotype was counted at least ten times. The chain recombines TRBV15 with TRBJ2-1, with D hard to call. From germline, CDR1 is LNHNV and CDR2 YYDKDF (reference sequence). This CDR3 comprises 15 residues. The ends were cut back, 0 bases at V and 0 bases at J, with 6 bases in the middle. The CDR3 sequence is CATSRDAGSYNEQFF. The CDR3 nucleotides read TGTGCCACCAGCAGAGATGCTGGCTCCTACAATGAGCAGTTCTTC.

This clonotype has a count of ten or more. The chain combines TRBV20-1 with TRBJ2-3, with D perhaps TRBD2 (5 bases). Germline CDR1 and CDR2: DFQATT and SNEGSKA (reference sequence). The germline V and J ends were trimmed by 7 bases and 0 bases, with 11 bases remaining between them. The CDR3 is made up of 13 amino acids. The CDR3 sequence: CSDSERSTDTQYF. CDR3 coding DNA: TGCAGTGATTCCGAGCGGAGCACAGATACGCAGTATTTT.

This clonotype has ten or more counts. The chain has TRBV20-1 and TRBJ1-1; maybe TRBD1 (6 bases). The V end lost 5 bases, the J end lost 7 bases, and 17 bases lay between the germline ends. This CDR3 comprises 13 residues. Germline CDR1 reads DFQATT; CDR2 reads SNEGSKA (reference sequence). The CDR3 is CSASPLTGYEAFF. In DNA, the CDR3 is TGCAGTGCTTCACCTTTGACAGGATATGAAGCTTTCTTT.

This clonotype showed up many times. CDR3 DNA sequence: TGTGCCAGCAGCCCCACCGGGACAAGTAAAGAGACCCAGTACTTC. This gives the protein CASSPTGTSKETQYF. V gene TRBV7-3 combines with J gene TRBJ2-5; a weak D match, TRBD1 (6 bases). This CDR3 spans 15 amino acids. Germline assignment: CDR1 SGHTA and CDR2 FQGTGA. V lost 5 bases and J 3 bases, leaving 16 bases between the germline ends.

The chain employs TRBV10-3 and TRBJ1-3; D is uncertain. V gave up 7 bases and J gave up 2 bases, with 12 bases separating them. CDR1 and CDR2 from the germline V gene are ENHRY and SYGVKD. The CDR3 contains 14 residues. Here the CDR3 reads CAINKRTTGNTIYF. DNA of the CDR3: TGTGCCATCAACAAACGGACCACTGGAAACACCATATATTTT.